This T cell receptor (beta chain) comes out of a study of glioma-infiltrating T cells. This clonotype has at least ten counts. No antigen is known for it. CDR3 length: 15 residues. Per the germline V gene, CDR1 is MDHEN and CDR2 is SYDVKM. J was trimmed by 2 bases and V by 4 bases; bases with no gene match: 5. Amplification of TCR alpha and beta CDR3 regions from RNA used iRepertoire nested multiplex PCR. TCRdb re-called the multiplex PCR reads through MiXCR, storing one row per CDR3 protein. Of roughly 20,000 distinct CDR3 sequences listed, around 23% are singletons. The study, taken as a whole, reports: Non-neoplastic patients had below-expected tissue-blood divergence, while all gliomas exceeded expectation.

This TCR was recovered from a human donor with low-grade glioma or glioblastoma, undergoing nonglioma brain surgery, or in good health (not recorded which). The specimen sequenced was glioma tissue, nonneoplastic brain tissue, or PBMCs (not recorded which). The rearrangement links TRBV28 to TRBJ1-3; 7 nucleotides align to TRBD1. Here the CDR3 DNA reads TGTGCCAGCAGTTCTATAGGACAGGCTGGAAACACCATATATTTT. Translating it yields CASSSIGQAGNTIYF.